This is a list of T cell receptor beta chains from one sample in a study of blood T cell repertoires in COVID-19. The repertoire was sequenced with immunoSEQ multiplex PCR; TCRdb's copy has only in-frame clones and lacks some. The repertoire holds 100,000 or so clones, with more than 80% as singletons. The sample comprised peripheral blood. These receptors were collected from a human donor in a cohort sampled during active COVID-19. Each CDR3 is given without its conserved first and last residue. Some rows have no size entry. The others give once, few or many, or a class for an expanded clone.

len	abundance	v_gene	j_gene	CDR3aa
14	NA	TRBV24-1	TRBJ2-7	ATSGTSGGPPYEQY
17	NA	TRBV6-2/TRBV6-3	TRBJ1-2	ASSYGSWAEKASNYGYT
14	few	TRBV3-1/TRBV3-2	TRBJ2-1	ASSQERLAHYNEQF
13	NA	TRBV30	TRBJ2-2	AWSRWEGPTGELF
14	NA	TRBV3-1/TRBV3-2	TRBJ1-6	ASSQVGTGPFMPLH
12	NA	TRBV7-3	TRBJ2-7	ASSPVYDSHEQY
11	NA	TRBV6-5	TRBJ1-1	ASSHLGGTEAF
13	NA	TRBV18	TRBJ1-2	ASSPDRGRDYGYT
11	NA	TRBV6-2/TRBV6-3	TRBJ2-4	ASSLGGKNIQY
11	NA	TRBV5-5	TRBJ1-1	ASSPGQGPEAF
12	NA	TRBV29-1	TRBJ1-2	SVRNRTASYGYT
12	NA	TRBV9	TRBJ2-2	ASSAGRVTGELF
12	NA	TRBV2	TRBJ2-7	ASSEQGTTYEQY
10	NA	TRBV27	TRBJ2-2	ASSFSPGELF
12	NA	TRBV19	TRBJ1-1	ASSILQGYTEAF
14	NA	TRBV19	TRBJ1-2	ASRLQGSGGNYGYT
13	once	TRBV5-1	TRBJ2-1	ASSLRGSAYNEQF
13	NA	TRBV6-5	TRBJ1-3	ASSYSRRGGTTIY
11	NA	TRBV3-1/TRBV3-2	TRBJ2-7	ASSPGGGYEQY
10	NA	TRBV12-3/TRBV12-4	TRBJ1-3	ASTISGNTIY
14	NA	TRBV6-1	TRBJ2-7	ASSEDPSGSSYEQY
12	NA	TRBV6-4	TRBJ2-3	ASSELKTPDTQY
12	NA	TRBV15	TRBJ1-1	ATSRALGEGEAF
13	NA	TRBV7-2	TRBJ2-7	ASSLTRPGGYEQY
11	NA	TRBV24-1	TRBJ1-2	ATSGASNYGYT
14	NA	TRBV7-6	TRBJ1-2	ASSSTTGGYGYGYT
11	NA	TRBV12-3/TRBV12-4	TRBJ1-3	AGKRGAGNTIY
11	NA	TRBV30	TRBJ2-2	AWKRVKAGELF
15	once	TRBV3-1/TRBV3-2	TRBJ1-1	ASSQDAYEGMNTEAF
14	few	TRBV7-3	TRBJ2-3	ASSLSLAGVSDTQY
10	few	TRBV28	TRBJ2-4	ASRDSWNIQY
11	NA	TRBV29-1	TRBJ1-1	SVEDQQGPEAF
12	NA	TRBV6-1	TRBJ2-7	ASSEEGRTSEQY
11	few	TRBV30	TRBJ1-2	AWSVARGYGYT
11	NA	TRBV19	TRBJ1-2	ASSIYFQDGYT
13	NA	TRBV5-1	TRBJ2-5	ASSLGGGPRETQY
11	NA	TRBV14	TRBJ2-2	ASSPQGTGELF
12	NA	TRBV27	TRBJ2-3	ASLSGTSTDTQY
15	NA	TRBV7-6	TRBJ1-3	ASSLGGQGISGNTIY
12	NA	TRBV5-6	TRBJ1-2	ASSPGTGQGGYT
13	NA	TRBV5-1	TRBJ2-2	ASSETGTSTGELF
12	NA	TRBV10-2	TRBJ2-7	ASSGLGGVYEQY
13	NA	TRBV7-8	TRBJ2-3	ASSPRRGWTDTQY
15	NA	TRBV5-4	TRBJ2-3	ASSLPLGSSGTDTQY
13	NA	TRBV7-9	TRBJ2-6	ASSAGGGGANVLT
11	NA	TRBV6-2/TRBV6-3	TRBJ1-1	ASRPQGNTEAF
14	NA	TRBV7-6	TRBJ2-3	ASSLSSGRVSSPQY
10	few	TRBV3-1/TRBV3-2	TRBJ1-1	ASSQVESEAF
12	few	TRBV5-1	TRBJ2-7	ASSLGQAAGEQY
12	NA	TRBV19	TRBJ2-7	ASSRTGENYEQY
11	NA	TRBV6-6	TRBJ2-2	ASSYSSRRELF
12	NA	TRBV28	TRBJ2-1	ASAGTSPYNEQF
12	NA	TRBV7-6	TRBJ2-3	ASSLQTGTDTQY
14	few	TRBV27	TRBJ2-6	ASRIITSSGANVLT
12	NA	TRBV6-5	TRBJ2-2	ASVTGGDTGELF
12	NA	TRBV6-5	TRBJ1-1	ASSYRGTVTEAF